This T cell receptor beta chain came from a study of cytomegalovirus exposure and HLA in healthy donors. Primers for the PCR totalled 60 Vbeta and 13 Jbeta. Here immunoSEQ multiplex PCR was the method, and the copy in TCRdb shows in-frame clones only, minus some. The sample yields 110,000 or so clones, roughly 76% seen once. Germline CDR1 reads MNHNS; CDR2 reads SASEGT. The CDR3 has 16 residues. With 2 bases removed from V and 7 bases from J, the gap between germline ends came to 21 bases. The rearrangement links TRBV6-1 to TRBJ2-7; D gene ambiguous. Sequencing was carried out using PBMCs. This sequence was found in a man aged 45-60 years in good health and CMV-seropositive. CDR3 loop: CASSESRSTPSGEQYF. In DNA form, the CDR3 reads TGTGCCAGCAGTGAATCGCGATCAACGCCGTCCGGGGAGCAGTACTTC.